A single sample gave rise to the 29 T cell receptor beta chains below, sequenced in a study of blood T cell repertoires in COVID-19. The method was immunoSEQ multiplex PCR; TCRdb's version includes in-frame clones alone and lacks a portion of them. The repertoire holds roughly 200,000 clones, with approximately 90% as singletons. The source material was peripheral blood. The receptor set was obtained from a man aged 50-60 years with acute or convalescent COVID-19.

The rearrangement links TRBV5-4 to TRBJ2-6, with a weak D call TRBD1 (6 bases). The CDR3 contains 17 residues. V was clipped by 6 bases and J by 0 bases, with 16 bases between them. In germline, CDR1 is SGHNT, CDR2 YYREEE (reference sequence). CDR3 bases: TGTGCCAGCAAAGCCGGGACACCGTTCTCTGGGGCCAACGTCCTGACTTTC. Protein sequence: CASKAGTPFSGANVLTF.

The J gene is TRBJ1-1, the V gene TRBV18, with D maybe TRBD1 (6 bases). Between the trimmed V and J ends, which lost 8 bases and 6 bases, there was a span of 13 bases. There are 12 residues in the CDR3. Germline CDR1 reads KGHSH; CDR2 reads LQKENI. The CDR3 is CASARGSPEAFF. The CDR3 region has the DNA TGTGCCAGCGCAAGGGGGTCCCCTGAAGCTTTCTTT.

The chain uses TRBV28 and TRBJ1-5; weak D call: TRBD1 (5 bases). With 6 bases removed from V and 5 bases from J, the gap between germline ends came to 11 bases. Germline CDR1 is MDHEN and CDR2 is SYDVKM. This CDR3 is 13 amino acids long. CDR3 DNA sequence: TGTGCCAGCAGCCGACAGAGCGATCAGCCCCAGCATTTT. Its protein product is CASSRQSDQPQHF.

The chain has TRBV4-1 and TRBJ1-5; 9 bases agree with TRBD1. The V segment lost 0 bases and the J segment 2 bases; nucleotides outside the gene matches: 8. The CDR3 totals 18 residues. CDR1 MGHRA and CDR2 YSYEKL come from the germline V gene. The CDR3 DNA is TGCGCCAGCAGCCAAGAACATGCCGGGACAGGGCGCAATCAGCCCCAGCATTTT. It translates to CASSQEHAGTGRNQPQHF.

This sequence joins TRBV11-1 and TRBJ2-2, with D possibly matching TRBD1 (6 bases). CDR1 and CDR2 (germline): SGHAT, FQDESV (reference sequence). V lost 2 bases to trimming and J lost 0 bases, with 7 bases between them. This CDR3 region has 15 residues. This CDR3 reads CASSLNRANTGELFF. CDR3 DNA sequence: TGTGCCAGCAGCTTAAACAGGGCGAACACCGGGGAGCTGTTTTTT.

The chain carries TRBV3-1 (or the pseudogene TRBV3-2) and TRBJ2-1; D remains unclear. In germline, CDR1 is LGHDT, CDR2 YNNKEL (reference sequence). V shed 4 bases and J shed 15 bases, with 16 bases lying between them. This CDR3 spans 12 amino acids. The CDR3 protein is CASSRGYSEMFF. CDR3 DNA sequence: TGTGCCAGCAGCCGAGGCTATTCTGAGATGTTCTTC.

The rearrangement links TRBV7-9 to TRBJ1-4, with 9 bases that match TRBD1. The CDR3 consists of 18 residues. V lost 2 bases to trimming and J lost 8 bases; unmatched junction nucleotides: 15. Looked up from germline, CDR1 is SEHNR and CDR2 is FQNEAQ (reference sequence). CDR3 residues: CASSLPRQLGQGREKLFF. The DNA for the CDR3 is TGTGCCAGCAGCTTACCGCGGCAGTTGGGACAGGGTAGGGAAAAACTGTTTTTT.

The genes are TRBV6-2 or TRBV6-3 and TRBJ2-1, with 11 bases lining up with TRBD2. The CDR3 has 16 residues. The V segment lost 5 bases and the J segment 0 bases; nucleotides outside the gene matches: 3. The germline gives CDR1 MNHEY, CDR2 SVGEGT. The CDR3 DNA reads as TGTGCCAGCAGTAGTACTAGCGGGAGCTCCTACAATGAGCAGTTCTTC. Its protein product is CASSSTSGSSYNEQFF.

V is TRBV5-6 and J is TRBJ2-7; 7 positions match TRBD1. The CDR3 runs 16 residues. V gave up 4 bases and J gave up 3 bases; unmatched junction bases: 13. Germline V gives CDR1 SGHDT, CDR2 YYEEEE. CDR3 amino acids: CASSLAGTEVYYEQYV. The CDR3, as DNA: TGTGCCAGCAGCCTTGCCGGGACAGAGGTTTACTACGAGCAGTACGTC.

J is TRBJ2-3 and V is TRBV4-3; TRBD2 matches at 12 bases. CDR3 length: 15 residues. The germline V gene encodes CDR1 LGHNA and CDR2 YSLEER. Trimming cost V 0 bases and J 5 bases; bases outside gene matches: 0. Here the CDR3 DNA reads TGCGCCAGCAGCCAAGAGGGACTAGCGGGAGATACGCAGTATTTT. The encoded protein is CASSQEGLAGDTQYF.

The chain combines TRBV28 with TRBJ1-5; D is ambiguous. Trimming cost V 2 bases and J 5 bases, with 10 bases left between them. The CDR3 covers 14 residues. The germline gives CDR1 MDHEN, CDR2 SYDVKM. The CDR3 loop reads CASSLAAGYQPQHF. The CDR3, as DNA: TGTGCCAGCAGTTTAGCCGCAGGCTATCAGCCCCAGCATTTT. The full variable domain, its missing parts supplied by reference TRBV28 and TRBJ1-5, is DVKVTQSSRYLVKRTGEKVFLECVQDMDHENMFWYRQDPGLGLRLIYFSYDVKMKEKGDIPEGYSVSREKKERFSLILESASTNQTSMYLCASSLAAGYQPQHFGDGTRLSIL.

V and J are TRBV28 and TRBJ1-5, with 11 bases that match TRBD1. The germline V gene encodes CDR1 MDHEN and CDR2 SYDVKM. There are 16 residues in the CDR3. The V segment lost 3 bases and the J segment 6 bases; nucleotides outside the gene matches: 7. In DNA, the CDR3 is TGTGCCAGCAGTTTTCGGGACAGGGGGTTTTTTCAGCCCCAGCATTTT. Its protein is CASSFRDRGFFQPQHF.

This clone was recorded once. The chain joins TRBV30 to TRBJ1-1, with D maybe TRBD1 (6 bases). Trimming pared 0 bases from V and 0 bases from J, leaving 8 bases between. Germline assignment: CDR1 GTSNPN and CDR2 SVGIG (reference sequence). This CDR3 has 14 amino acids. The chain's CDR3 is CAWSVGGVNTEAFF. CDR3 sequence (DNA): TGTGCCTGGAGTGTAGGGGGTGTGAACACTGAAGCTTTCTTT.

This clone appeared once. This chain uses TRBV11-3 with TRBJ2-1; 8 nucleotides line up with TRBD2. CDR1 and CDR2 (germline): SGHNT, YENEEA. The CDR3 runs 15 residues. V trimming: 6 bases; J trimming: 2 bases; junction bases outside the gene matches: 6. The CDR3 region is CASRQSGSPYNEQFF. The CDR3 nucleotides read TGTGCCAGCAGGCAGAGCGGGAGTCCCTACAATGAGCAGTTCTTC.

V usage is TRBV19 and J usage is TRBJ1-3, with D perhaps TRBD1 (6 bases). V gave up 6 bases and J gave up 1 base, with 13 bases separating them. Per germline, CDR1 LNHDA and CDR2 SQIVND (reference sequence). The CDR3 extends over 15 amino acids. The CDR3: CASREGVASGNTIYF. The CDR3 DNA is TGTGCCAGTAGAGAGGGGGTTGCATCTGGAAACACCATATATTTT.

In its sample, this clone was seen once. The chain combines TRBV3-1 (or the pseudogene TRBV3-2) with TRBJ2-7; 7 positions agree with TRBD2. The CDR3 loop spans 16 amino acids. CDR1 is LGHDT and CDR2 is YNNKEL in the germline V gene (reference sequence). Trimming cost V 0 bases and J 2 bases; bases outside gene matches: 7. The CDR3 DNA is TGTGCCAGCAGCCAAGATCTGGGCGGGAGCCCCTACGAGCAGTACTTC. Protein sequence: CASSQDLGGSPYEQYF.

The chain is built from TRBV27 and TRBJ2-2, with 10 positions matching TRBD1. The CDR3 length is 17 residues. With V trimmed by 3 bases and J by 5 bases, 9 bases remained unmatched. Germline values: CDR1 MNHEY, CDR2 SMNVEV (reference sequence). Here the CDR3 DNA reads TGTGCCAGCAGTTTTGACAGGGGGCGAAGAGGGACCGGGGAGCTGTTTTTT. Translated, it gives CASSFDRGRRGTGELFF.

The gene calls are TRBV7-2 and TRBJ1-3; D is uncertain. Germline V CDR1 and CDR2: SGHTA, FQGNSA. This CDR3 has 15 residues. The V gene lost 5 bases and the J gene lost 0 bases, with 11 bases spanning the gap. The CDR3 coding sequence is TGTGCCAGCAGCCCGGGAAGAGTCTCTGGAAACACCATATATTTT. Translating it yields CASSPGRVSGNTIYF.

The chain couples TRBV12-3 or TRBV12-4 to TRBJ2-2; no firm D call. The ends were cut back, 6 bases at V and 5 bases at J, with 7 bases in the middle. CDR3 length: 12 amino acids. This CDR3 reads CASSLQTGELFF. The DNA for the CDR3 is TGTGCCAGCAGCCTACAGACCGGGGAGCTGTTTTTT.

This clone has a handful of counts. This chain connects TRBV10-3 to TRBJ2-7, with D possibly matching TRBD2 (5 bases). The V gene's germline CDR1 is ENHRY and CDR2 SYGVKD. V lost 6 bases, J lost 4 bases, and 10 bases lay in between. The CDR3 extends over 12 amino acids. The CDR3 nucleotides read TGTGCCATCAGAGGCCGGGGATACGAGCAGTACTTC. Translating it yields CAIRGRGYEQYF.

This chain uses TRBV5-6 with TRBJ1-6, with 8 bases fitting TRBD1. Germline-derived CDR1 and CDR2 are SGHDT and YYEEEE. J was trimmed by 4 bases and V by 4 bases; bases with no gene match: 4. The CDR3 spans 15 residues. In DNA, the CDR3 is TGTGCCAGCAGCCCCGGACAGGGTTATAATTCACCCCTCCACTTT. This sequence encodes CASSPGQGYNSPLHF.

The chain links TRBV2 to TRBJ2-5; D is unresolved. The CDR3 has 12 amino acids. V lost 6 bases and J lost 13, with 18 bases in between. Germline V CDR1 and CDR2: SNHLY, FYNNEI. CDR3: CASSAALGQRYF. CDR3 nucleotide sequence: TGTGCCAGCAGCGCGGCCCTTGGTCAACGGTACTTC.

V usage is TRBV24-1 and J usage is TRBJ2-7; the match to TRBD1 covers 8 bases. V shed 5 bases, J shed 7 bases, and the junction held 9 bases outside the gene matches. CDR3 length: 14 residues. Germline values: CDR1 KGHDR, CDR2 SFDVKD. CDR3 coding DNA: TGTGCCACCAGTGTGGGGACAGGCTCCTTAGAGCAGTACTTC. Translating it yields CATSVGTGSLEQYF.

V is TRBV5-5 and J is TRBJ1-2; the match to TRBD1 covers 7 bases. V was pared by 3 bases and J by 4 bases, with 3 bases of the junction left unmatched. The CDR3 extends over 13 amino acids. Per the germline V gene, CDR1 is SGHKS and CDR2 is YYEKEE (reference sequence). CDR3 loop: CASSWGQSYGYTF. The CDR3 DNA reads TGTGCCAGCAGCTGGGGACAGTCCTATGGCTACACCTTC.

This clone has a single count. The V call is TRBV9, the J call TRBJ2-2; tentative D call: TRBD1 (6 bases). Trimming pared 1 base from V and 5 bases from J, leaving 9 bases between. This CDR3 contains 14 residues. Per germline, CDR1 SGDLS and CDR2 YYNGEE. CDR3 in amino acids: CASSVMGATGELFF. DNA for the CDR3: TGTGCCAGCAGCGTAATGGGGGCGACCGGGGAGCTGTTTTTT.

The gene calls are TRBV6-2 or TRBV6-3 and TRBJ2-7; D is perhaps TRBD2 (5 bases). Germline V gene lookup returns CDR1 MNHEY and CDR2 SVGEGT. This CDR3 is 14 amino acids long. V was clipped by 2 bases and J by 0 bases, with 8 bases between them. CDR3: CASSYEGTSYEQYV. For the CDR3, the DNA is TGTGCCAGCAGTTACGAGGGAACCTCCTACGAGCAGTACGTC.

The chain couples TRBV5-1 to TRBJ1-5; 10 positions match TRBD1. The CDR3 extends over 16 amino acids. CDR1 is SGHRS and CDR2 is YFSETQ in the germline V gene. Losses at the gene ends were 2 bases for V and 1 base for J; bases not matched to a gene: 3. CDR3 sequence reads: CASSFGQGGSNQPQHF. CDR3 nucleotide sequence: TGCGCCAGCAGCTTCGGACAGGGGGGAAGCAATCAGCCCCAGCATTTT.

The V gene is TRBV6-5, the J gene TRBJ2-3; maybe TRBD2 (7 bases). This CDR3 has 12 amino acids. V shed 7 bases and J shed 5 bases, with 10 bases lying between them. Looked up from germline, CDR1 is MNHEY and CDR2 is SVGAGI. The CDR3 nucleotides are TGTGCCAGCAAAGGGGGGGGAGATACGCAGTATTTT. This encodes CASKGGGDTQYF.

The chain couples TRBV6-2 or TRBV6-3 to TRBJ2-6; 8 bases agree with TRBD1. Unmatched junction bases numbered 6, after V lost 2 bases and J lost 0 bases. The germline CDR1 and CDR2 sequences are MNHEY and SVGEGT. The CDR3 spans 18 residues. Here the CDR3 DNA reads TGTGCCAGCAGTTACGGACAGGGTACCAGCTCTGGGGCCAACGTCCTGACTTTC. This translates into CASSYGQGTSSGANVLTF.